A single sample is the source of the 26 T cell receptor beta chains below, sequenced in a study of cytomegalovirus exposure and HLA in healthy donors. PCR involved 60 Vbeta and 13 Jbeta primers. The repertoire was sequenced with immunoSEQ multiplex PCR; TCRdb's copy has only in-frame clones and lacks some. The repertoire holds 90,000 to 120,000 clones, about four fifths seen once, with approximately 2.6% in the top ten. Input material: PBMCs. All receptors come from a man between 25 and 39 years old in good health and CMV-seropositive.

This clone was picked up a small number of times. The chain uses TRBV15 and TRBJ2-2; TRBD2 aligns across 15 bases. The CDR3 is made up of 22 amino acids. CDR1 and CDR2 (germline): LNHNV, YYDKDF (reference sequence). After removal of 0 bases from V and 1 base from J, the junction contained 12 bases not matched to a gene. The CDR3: CATSRDYPGLAGGRMNTGELFF. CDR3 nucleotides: TGTGCCACCAGCAGAGATTATCCGGGACTAGCGGGGGGAAGAATGAACACCGGGGAGCTGTTTTTT.

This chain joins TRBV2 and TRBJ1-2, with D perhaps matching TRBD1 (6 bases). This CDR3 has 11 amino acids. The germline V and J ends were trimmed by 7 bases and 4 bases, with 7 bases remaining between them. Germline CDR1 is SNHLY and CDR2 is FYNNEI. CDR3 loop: CASKGGYGYTF. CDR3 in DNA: TGTGCCAGCAAAGGGGGCTATGGCTACACCTTC.

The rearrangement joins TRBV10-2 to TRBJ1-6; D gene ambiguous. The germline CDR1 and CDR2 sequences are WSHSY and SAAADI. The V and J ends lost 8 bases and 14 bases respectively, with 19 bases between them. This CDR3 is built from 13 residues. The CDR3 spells CASGPSSGLSLHF. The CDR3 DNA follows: TGCGCCAGCGGTCCCTCTAGTGGGTTGTCCCTCCACTTT.

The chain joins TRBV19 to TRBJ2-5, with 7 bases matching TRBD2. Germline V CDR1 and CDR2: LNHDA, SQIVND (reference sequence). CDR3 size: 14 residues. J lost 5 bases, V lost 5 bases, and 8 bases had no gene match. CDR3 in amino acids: CASSPAGLSETQYF. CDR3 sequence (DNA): TGTGCCAGTAGTCCAGCGGGACTTTCGGAGACCCAGTACTTC.

CDR3 DNA: TGTGCCAGCAGCACCTCGGGACAGAACTATGGCTACACCTTC. Encoded protein: CASSTSGQNYGYTF. The V call is TRBV7-8, the J call TRBJ1-2, with 7 bases fitting TRBD1. The CDR3 is 14 residues long. Germline CDR1 is SGHVS and CDR2 is FQNEAQ. Trimming took 5 bases from V and 2 from J; bases not matched to a gene: 5.

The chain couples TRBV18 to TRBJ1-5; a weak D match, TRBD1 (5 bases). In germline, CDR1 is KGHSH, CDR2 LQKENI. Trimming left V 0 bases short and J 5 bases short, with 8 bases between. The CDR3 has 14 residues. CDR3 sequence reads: CASSPPGGDQPQHF. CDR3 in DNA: TGTGCCAGCTCACCACCAGGAGGGGATCAGCCCCAGCATTTT.

Here the CDR3 DNA reads TGTGCCAGCAGCCACATCGGGGGAGACCCCGATGGCTACACCTTC. It codes for CASSHIGGDPDGYTF. The chain joins TRBV11-3 to TRBJ1-2; the D gene is possibly TRBD1 (5 bases). Germline values: CDR1 SGHNT, CDR2 YENEEA. The CDR3 loop spans 15 amino acids. The V gene lost 5 bases and the J gene lost 6 bases, with 19 bases spanning the gap.

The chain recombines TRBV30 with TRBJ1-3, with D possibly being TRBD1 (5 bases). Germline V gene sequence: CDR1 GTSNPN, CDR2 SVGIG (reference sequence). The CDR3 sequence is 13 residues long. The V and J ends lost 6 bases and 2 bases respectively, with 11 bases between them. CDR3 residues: CACNGGAGNTIYF. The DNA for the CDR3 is TGTGCCTGCAACGGGGGGGCTGGAAACACCATATATTTT.

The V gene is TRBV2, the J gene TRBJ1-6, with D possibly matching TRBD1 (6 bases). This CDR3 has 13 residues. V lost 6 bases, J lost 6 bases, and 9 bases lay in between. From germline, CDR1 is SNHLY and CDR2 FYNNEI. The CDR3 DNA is TGTGCCAGCAGACAGGGTTTTAATTCACCCCTCCACTTT. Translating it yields CASRQGFNSPLHF.

CDR3 in amino acids: CASSTDRGPYGYTF. CDR3 coding DNA: TGTGCCAGCAGCACCGACAGGGGGCCATATGGCTACACCTTC. The chain links TRBV7-9 to TRBJ1-2; 10 nucleotides agree with TRBD1. Germline V gives CDR1 SEHNR, CDR2 FQNEAQ (reference sequence). This CDR3 comprises 14 residues. V was pared by 5 bases and J by 5 bases, with 5 bases of the junction left unmatched.

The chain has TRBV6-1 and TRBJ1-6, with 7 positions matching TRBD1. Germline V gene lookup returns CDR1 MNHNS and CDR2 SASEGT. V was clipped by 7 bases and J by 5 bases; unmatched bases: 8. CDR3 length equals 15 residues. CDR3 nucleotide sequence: TGTGCCAGCACCCTAGGAACAGGGGATAATTCACCCCTCCACTTT. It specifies CASTLGTGDNSPLHF.

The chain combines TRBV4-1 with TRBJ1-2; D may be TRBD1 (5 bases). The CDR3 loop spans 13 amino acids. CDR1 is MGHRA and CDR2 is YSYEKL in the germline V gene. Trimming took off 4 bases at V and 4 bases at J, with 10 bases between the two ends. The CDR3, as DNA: TGCGCCAGCAGCCGGGGGGAGTCCTATGGCTACACCTTC. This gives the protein CASSRGESYGYTF.

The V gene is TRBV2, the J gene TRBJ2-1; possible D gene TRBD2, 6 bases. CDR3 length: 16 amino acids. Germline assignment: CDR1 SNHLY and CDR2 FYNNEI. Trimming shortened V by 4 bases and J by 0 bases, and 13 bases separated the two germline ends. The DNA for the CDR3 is TGTGCCAGCAGTGGGGGGGAGAAGAGCTCCTACAATGAGCAGTTCTTC. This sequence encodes CASSGGEKSSYNEQFF. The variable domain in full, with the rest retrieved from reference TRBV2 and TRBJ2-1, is EPEVTQTPSHQVTQMGQEVILRCVPISNHLYFYWYRQILGQKVEFLVSFYNNEISEKSEIFDDQFSVERPDGSNFTLKIRSTKLEDSAMYFCASSGGEKSSYNEQFFGPGTRLTVL.

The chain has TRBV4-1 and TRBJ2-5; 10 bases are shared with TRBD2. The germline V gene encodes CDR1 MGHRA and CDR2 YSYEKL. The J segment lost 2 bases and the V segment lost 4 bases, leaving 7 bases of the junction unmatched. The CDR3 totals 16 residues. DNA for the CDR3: TGCGCCAGCAGCCCCGTCCTAGCGGGGGTTCAAGAGACCCAGTACTTC. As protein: CASSPVLAGVQETQYF.

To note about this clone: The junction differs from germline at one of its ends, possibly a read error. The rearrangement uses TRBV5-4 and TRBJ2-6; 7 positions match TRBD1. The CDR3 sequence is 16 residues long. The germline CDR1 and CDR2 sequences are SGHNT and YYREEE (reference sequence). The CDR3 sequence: CASSWGQSSGANGLTF. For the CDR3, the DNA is TGTGCCAGCAGCTGGGGACAGTCCTCTGGGGCCAACGGCCTGACTTTC.

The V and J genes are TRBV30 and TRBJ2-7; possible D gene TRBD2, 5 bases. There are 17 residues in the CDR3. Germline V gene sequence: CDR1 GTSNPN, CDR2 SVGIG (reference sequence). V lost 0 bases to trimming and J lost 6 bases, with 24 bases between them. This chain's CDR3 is CAWSVSSPGVSVLEQYF. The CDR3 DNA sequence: TGTGCCTGGAGTGTATCGTCTCCCGGGGTTAGTGTTCTCGAGCAGTACTTC. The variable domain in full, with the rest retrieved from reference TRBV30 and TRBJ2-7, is SQTIHQWPATLVQPVGSPLSLECTVEGTSNPNLYWYRQAAGRGLQLLFYSVGIGQISSEVPQNLSASRPQDRQFILSSKKLLLSDSGFYLCAWSVSSPGVSVLEQYFGPGTRLTVT.

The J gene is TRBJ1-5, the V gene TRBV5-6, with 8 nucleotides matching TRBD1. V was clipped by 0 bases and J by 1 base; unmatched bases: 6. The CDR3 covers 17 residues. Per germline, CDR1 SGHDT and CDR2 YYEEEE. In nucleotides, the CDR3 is TGTGCCAGCAGCTTGGCCGGAACAGGGGGGAGCAATCAGCCCCAGCATTTT. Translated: CASSLAGTGGSNQPQHF.

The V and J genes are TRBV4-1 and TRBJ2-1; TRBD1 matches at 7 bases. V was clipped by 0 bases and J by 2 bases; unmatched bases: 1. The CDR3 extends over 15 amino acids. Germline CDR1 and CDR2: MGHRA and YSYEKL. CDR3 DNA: TGCGCCAGCAGCCAAGAAAGGGGGCCCTACAATGAGCAGTTCTTC. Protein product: CASSQERGPYNEQFF.

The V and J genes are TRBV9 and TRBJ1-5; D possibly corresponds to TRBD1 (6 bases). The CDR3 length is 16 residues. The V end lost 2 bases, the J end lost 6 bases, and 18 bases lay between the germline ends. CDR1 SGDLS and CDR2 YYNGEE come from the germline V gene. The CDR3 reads CASSVGDNTGGQPQHF. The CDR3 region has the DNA TGTGCCAGCAGCGTGGGGGACAATACAGGTGGTCAGCCCCAGCATTTT. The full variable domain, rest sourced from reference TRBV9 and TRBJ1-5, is DSGVTQTPKHLITATGQRVTLRCSPRSGDLSVYWYQQSLDQGLQFLIQYYNGEERAKGNILERFSAQQFPDLHSELNLSSLELGDSALYFCASSVGDNTGGQPQHFGDGTRLSIL.

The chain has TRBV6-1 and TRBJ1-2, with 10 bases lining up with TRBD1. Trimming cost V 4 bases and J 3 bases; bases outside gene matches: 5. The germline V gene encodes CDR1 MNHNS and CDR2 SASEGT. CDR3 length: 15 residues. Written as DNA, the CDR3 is TGTGCCAGCAGTGGTCGACAGGGGGCGTACTATGGCTACACCTTC. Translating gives CASSGRQGAYYGYTF.

The chain's CDR3 is CASSFEVRQPQHF. The CDR3 DNA follows: TGTGCCAGCAGCTTTGAAGTTCGGCAGCCCCAGCATTTT. The V and J genes are TRBV7-2 and TRBJ1-5, with D unresolved. Germline V CDR1 and CDR2: SGHTA, FQGNSA. The germline V and J ends were trimmed by 3 bases and 7 bases, with 10 bases remaining between them. CDR3 size: 13 residues. Combining the CDR3 with reference TRBV7-2 and TRBJ1-5 gives the whole variable domain GAGVSQSPSNKVTEKGKDVELRCDPISGHTALYWYRQSLGQGLEFLIYFQGNSAPDKSGLPSDRFSAERTGGSVSTLTIQRTQQEDSAVYLCASSFEVRQPQHFGDGTRLSIL.

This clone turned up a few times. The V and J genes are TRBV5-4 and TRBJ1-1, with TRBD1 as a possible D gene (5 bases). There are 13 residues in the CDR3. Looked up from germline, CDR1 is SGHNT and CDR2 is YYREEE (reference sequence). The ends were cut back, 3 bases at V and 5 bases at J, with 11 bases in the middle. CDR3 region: CASSSHGGTEAFF. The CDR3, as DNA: TGTGCCAGCAGCTCCCACGGGGGGACTGAAGCTTTCTTT.

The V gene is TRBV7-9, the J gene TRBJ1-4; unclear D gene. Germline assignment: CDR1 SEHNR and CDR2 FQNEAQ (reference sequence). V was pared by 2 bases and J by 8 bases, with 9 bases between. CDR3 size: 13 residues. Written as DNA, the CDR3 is TGTGCCAGCAGCTTATCTCCTTCCGAAAAACTGTTTTTT. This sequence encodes CASSLSPSEKLFF.

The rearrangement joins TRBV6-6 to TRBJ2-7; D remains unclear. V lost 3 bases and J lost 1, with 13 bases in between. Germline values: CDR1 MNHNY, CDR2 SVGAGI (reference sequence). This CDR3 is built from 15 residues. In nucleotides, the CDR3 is TGTGCCAGCAGTTATCGAGAGACTTCTTCCTACGAGCAGTACTTC. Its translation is CASSYRETSSYEQYF.

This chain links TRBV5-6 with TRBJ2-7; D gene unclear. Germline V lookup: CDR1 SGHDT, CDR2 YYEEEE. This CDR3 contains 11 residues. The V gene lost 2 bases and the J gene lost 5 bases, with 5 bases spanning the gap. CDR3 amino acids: CASSLINEQYF. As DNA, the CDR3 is TGTGCCAGCAGCTTAATTAACGAGCAGTACTTC.

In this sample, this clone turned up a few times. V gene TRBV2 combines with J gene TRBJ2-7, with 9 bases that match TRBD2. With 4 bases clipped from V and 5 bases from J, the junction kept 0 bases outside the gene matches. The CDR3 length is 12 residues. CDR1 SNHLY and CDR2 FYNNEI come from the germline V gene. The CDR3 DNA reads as TGTGCCAGCAGTGGACTAGCGGACGAGCAGTACTTC. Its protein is CASSGLADEQYF.